A single sample is the source of the 15 T cell receptor beta chains below, sequenced in a study of T cells in Graves' hyperthyroidism and ophthalmopathy. The CDR3 regions of TCR beta were amplified from RNA transcripts. An initial round of RT-PCR targeting the TCR CDR3 relied on the HTBI primer set. TCRdb reanalysed the multiplex PCR reads using MiXCR and keeps one entry per CDR3 protein. Of roughly 560,000 distinct CDR3 sequences listed, approximately 15% are singletons. Input material: blood. The receptor set was obtained from a woman between 40 and 50 years old with Graves' ophthalmopathy.

This clonotype was counted many times. The rearrangement links TRBV24-1 to TRBJ2-4, with D tentatively TRBD1 or TRBD2 (5 bases each). The length of the CDR3 is 16 residues. Per germline, CDR1 KGHDR and CDR2 SFDVKD. Trimming removed 4 bases at V and 1 base at J, with 13 bases between. The CDR3 loop reads CATSDAGTEAKNIQYF. CDR3 coding DNA: TGTGCCACCAGTGACGCCGGGACCGAGGCCAAAAACATTCAGTACTTC.

Many counts were recorded for this clonotype. V and J are TRBV6-5 and TRBJ1-2; 9 bases match TRBD1. Germline V gene data show CDR1 as MNHEY and CDR2 as SVGAGI. V lost 0 bases and J lost 4; bases outside the gene matches: 9. The CDR3 runs to 17 residues. The CDR3 loop is CASSYSAPGQGFYGYTF. The CDR3 DNA follows: TGTGCCAGCAGTTACTCGGCCCCGGGACAGGGATTCTATGGCTACACCTTC.

This clonotype showed up many times. V and J are TRBV6-2 or TRBV6-3 and TRBJ2-5; D unclear. Trimming stripped 5 bases from V and 7 bases from J, with 11 bases between. Germline CDR1 is MNHEY and CDR2 is SVGEGT. CDR3 length: 12 residues. DNA of the CDR3: TGTGCCAGCAGTCCCCCAGTTGGGACCCAGTACTTC. This sequence encodes CASSPPVGTQYF.

In this sample, this clonotype turned up many times. The chain has TRBV20-1 and TRBJ1-1, with a weak D call TRBD1 (5 bases). Trimming stripped 2 bases from V and 11 bases from J, with 24 bases between. In germline, CDR1 is DFQATT, CDR2 SNEGSKA (reference sequence). The CDR3 covers 15 residues. CDR3 region: CSARTRGDGRALAFF. The CDR3 DNA reads TGCAGTGCTAGAACCCGGGGCGACGGTCGGGCACTGGCTTTCTTT.

This clonotype has at least ten counts. The genes are TRBV7-2 and TRBJ1-2; D call uncertain. CDR1 and CDR2 from the germline V gene are SGHTA and FQGNSA. Trimming left V 0 bases short and J 4 bases short, with 15 bases between. The CDR3 length is 16 residues. The CDR3 here is CASSLANGLGIYGYTF. As DNA, the CDR3 is TGTGCCAGCAGCTTAGCTAATGGGTTGGGGATCTATGGCTACACCTTC.

This clonotype came up a few times. A much larger clone lies one base from this, so it may be a read error. The CDR3 carries no conserved terminal phenylalanine or tryptophan, so it likely arises from a read error. V gene TRBV12-5 combines with J gene TRBJ2-7; no firm D call. Trimming removed 4 bases at V and 2 bases at J, with 6 bases between. This CDR3 is 12 amino acids long. Germline CDR1 is LGHNT and CDR2 is FRNRAP. CDR3 coding DNA: TGTGCTAGTGGTTCCCCCCCCTACGAGCAGTACATC. It translates to CASGSPPYEQYI.

The V call is TRBV19, the J call TRBJ2-7; D perhaps matches TRBD1 (7 bases). Germline V CDR1 and CDR2: LNHDA, SQIVND (reference sequence). The V gene lost 5 bases and the J gene lost 2 bases, with 16 bases spanning the gap. This CDR3 has 15 residues. CDR3 coding DNA: TGTGCCAGTAGTTCTCAGGGGGGTCCCGCCTACGAGCAGTACTTC. Translating gives CASSSQGGPAYEQYF. The entire variable domain, with the rest obtained from reference TRBV19 and TRBJ2-7, is as follows: DGGITQSPKYLFRKEGQNVTLSCEQNLNHDAMYWYRQDPGQGLRLIYYSQIVNDFQKGDIAEGYSVSREKKESFPLTVTSAQKNPTAFYLCASSSQGGPAYEQYFGPGTRLTVT.

This clonotype has a count of ten or more. The chain joins TRBV12-3 or TRBV12-4 to TRBJ2-7; D remains unclear. V lost 6 bases, J lost 5 bases, and 11 bases lay in between. The CDR3 has 12 amino acids. CDR3 bases: TGTGCCAGCAGCCTTGAATTCCACGAGCAGTACTTC. This translates into CASSLEFHEQYF.

This clonotype was recorded many times. This chain joins TRBV29-1 and TRBJ2-4; no definite D call. This CDR3 spans 15 amino acids. Germline loops: CDR1 SQVTM, CDR2 ANQGSEA. The V gene lost 3 bases and the J gene lost 0 bases, with 12 bases spanning the gap. In DNA form, the CDR3 reads TGCAGCGTTGATACCTGGTCGGAAGCCAAAAACATTCAGTACTTC. This encodes CSVDTWSEAKNIQYF.

This clonotype was detected ten times or more. The rearrangement joins TRBV7-8 to TRBJ2-7; TRBD2 agrees at 10 bases. The CDR3 extends over 15 amino acids. The V and J ends lost 3 bases and 3 bases, in that order; junction bases with no gene match: 5. Germline loops: CDR1 SGHVS, CDR2 FQNEAQ. The CDR3 is CASSFIASGSYEQYF. The CDR3 region has the DNA TGTGCCAGCAGCTTTATCGCTAGCGGGAGCTACGAGCAGTACTTC.

This clonotype was detected many times. The chain recombines TRBV20-1 with TRBJ2-7; 9 nucleotides agree with TRBD1. The CDR3 runs to 14 residues. Germline V gene data show CDR1 as DFQATT and CDR2 as SNEGSKA (reference sequence). V was pared by 4 bases and J by 2 bases, with 6 bases of the junction left unmatched. Written as DNA, the CDR3 is TGCAGTGCTAACGACAGGGGGATCCCCTACGAGCAGTACTTC. It is translated as CSANDRGIPYEQYF.

This clonotype was counted many times. V usage is TRBV27 and J usage is TRBJ1-1; D is unclear. Trimming shortened V by 1 base and J by 3 bases, and 9 bases separated the two germline ends. This CDR3 spans 14 amino acids. Germline V gives CDR1 MNHEY, CDR2 SMNVEV (reference sequence). For the CDR3, the DNA is TGTGCCAGCAGTTTATTTTTTCGCGACACTGAAGCTTTCTTT. Translated, it gives CASSLFFRDTEAFF.

This clonotype was seen more than once but under ten times. J is TRBJ2-2 and V is TRBV25-1; D is uncertain. V was cut by 1 base and J by 2 bases, with 2 bases left in between. The CDR3 length is 13 residues. The V gene's germline CDR1 is MGHDK and CDR2 SYGVNS. The CDR3 nucleotides are TGTGCCAGCAGTGAATCTAACACCGGGGAGCTGTTTTTT. It encodes CASSESNTGELFF.

This clonotype was seen many times. This rearrangement joins TRBV7-8 to TRBJ1-5, with D possibly TRBD1 on 5 matching bases. The germline V gene encodes CDR1 SGHVS and CDR2 FQNEAQ. V was shortened by 4 bases and J by 2 bases, with 18 bases between the two germline ends. CDR3 length: 17 residues. CDR3 amino acids: CASSSSVWDGGNQPQHF. The CDR3 coding sequence is TGTGCCAGCAGCTCTAGTGTCTGGGACGGAGGCAATCAGCCCCAGCATTTT.

The chain joins TRBV5-1 to TRBJ1-1; 8 positions match TRBD1. The CDR3 is 14 amino acids. V shed 4 bases, J shed 2 bases, and the junction held 4 bases outside the gene matches. Looked up from germline, CDR1 is SGHRS and CDR2 is YFSETQ. In DNA, the CDR3 is TGCGCCAGCAGCATGGACAGGGCTAACACTGAAGCTTTCTTT. It is translated as CASSMDRANTEAFF.